This T cell receptor (beta chain) appears in the sequencing data of a study of cytomegalovirus exposure and HLA in healthy donors. The study ran its PCR with 60 Vbeta and 13 Jbeta primers. The repertoire was sequenced with immunoSEQ multiplex PCR; TCRdb's copy has only in-frame clones and lacks some. This listing includes 55,000 to 80,000 clones. The specimen sequenced was PBMCs. This clonotype originated in a man aged 40-49 years in good health and CMV-seronegative.

The CDR3 DNA reads as TGTGCCAGCAGCTTAGGGTTAGCGGGGGACGGGGAGACCCAGTACTTC. Translation: CASSLGLAGDGETQYF. The chain is built from TRBV7-9 and TRBJ2-5; 9 nucleotides agree with TRBD2. Losses at the gene ends were 1 base for V and 5 bases for J; bases not matched to a gene: 8. CDR3 length equals 16 residues. The germline V gene has CDR1 SEHNR and CDR2 FQNEAQ (reference sequence).